This T cell receptor (beta chain) was documented in a study of low-dose radiotherapy and immunotherapy resistance in tumors (dated by TCRdb to 2021 to 2024). Regarding the complete study: Cohort 1 received 0.5 Gy per fraction every 2 weeks, with a prescribed total PTV dose of 6.5 Gy. Patients in Cohort 2 were given 1 Gy per fraction every two weeks, for a total of 13 Gy across 26 weeks. Patients took aspirin 300 mg orally once daily for four cycles, starting on cycle 1 day 1. Eight patients were included in the translational analysis: three from the first dose cohort and the first five from the second dose cohort. Cyclophosphamide 200 mg/m2 was given intravenously every two weeks, one day before each radiation and immunotherapy administration. Nivolumab and ipilimumab were both given intravenously, with nivolumab at a 240 mg flat dose every two weeks and ipilimumab at 1 mg/kg every six weeks. The trial did not randomize participants into treatment groups.

The run used an Illumina HiSeq 2500. First-strand cDNA was synthesized with Superscript III and a set of TRAV- and TRBV-specific primers, covering both TCRalpha and TCRbeta chains. TCRs were amplified with Phusion for 15 to 25 PCR cycles using a constant-region primer together with the adapter attached to the V primers. The isolated mRNA was amplified using the MessageAmp II aRNA Amplification Kit, with in vitro transcription performed for less than 20 hours at 37 degrees C. mRNA for TCR sequencing was isolated with the Dynabeads mRNA DIRECT Purification Kit. A second approximately 24-cycle Phusion PCR added indexed Illumina adapters, and products were purified with AMPure XP beads. From the authors' description of their analysis: Using custom Perl scripts, TCR sequences encoding the same protein were pooled, out-of-frame sequences were removed, and the abundance of each clonotype was computed. Any TCR sequence supported by only a single read was excluded from analysis. Shannon entropy, Gini index, clonality, richness, and the frequency of TCRs shared between repertoires were included as repertoire metrics. The public reads were reprocessed in TCRdb via fastp at Q25 and MiXCR, keeping in-frame beta chains. Every distinct CDR3 protein forms one entry, paired with its most common genes and DNA. These V and J calls originate from TCRdb's pipeline instead of the authors' own analysis. Here the sample has around 84,000 distinct CDR3 sequences; 17% occur a single time. The ten most abundant clones make up 1.4% to 1.5% of the sample.

This clonotype showed up many times. No cognate antigen has been identified for it. No quality values exist for individual bases; no much larger clone is one base distant. The germline V gene supplies CDR1 SGHDT and CDR2 YYEEEE. The junction carries 5 bases between V and J, which are trimmed by 0 bases and 2 bases respectively. Including cysteine and phenylalanine, the CDR3 has 13 amino acids. Only CDR3 DNA remains: 39 bases, in frame from the first base. The meaning of the sample's time point label: after trial treatment. What this sample's treatment or condition label stands for: LDRT plus nivolumab, ipilimumab, low-dose cyclophosphamide and aspirin (RACIN trial). The donors took part in RACIN, a single-arm, phase I, dose-escalation trial that combined nivolumab, ipilimumab, aspirin, low-dose cyclophosphamide and low-dose radiotherapy. To be eligible, a patient needed to have an advanced solid tumor that was TIL-negative.

This receptor was identified in a male donor with prostate cancer. The sequencing here drew on PBMCs, taken after low-dose radiotherapy plus immunotherapy. The chain links TRBV5-6 with TRBJ1-1; the D gene cannot be resolved reliably. The CDR3 has the sequence CASSLEVNTEAFF. The base sequence is TGTGCCAGCAGCTTGGAGGTTAACACTGAAGCTTTCTTT.